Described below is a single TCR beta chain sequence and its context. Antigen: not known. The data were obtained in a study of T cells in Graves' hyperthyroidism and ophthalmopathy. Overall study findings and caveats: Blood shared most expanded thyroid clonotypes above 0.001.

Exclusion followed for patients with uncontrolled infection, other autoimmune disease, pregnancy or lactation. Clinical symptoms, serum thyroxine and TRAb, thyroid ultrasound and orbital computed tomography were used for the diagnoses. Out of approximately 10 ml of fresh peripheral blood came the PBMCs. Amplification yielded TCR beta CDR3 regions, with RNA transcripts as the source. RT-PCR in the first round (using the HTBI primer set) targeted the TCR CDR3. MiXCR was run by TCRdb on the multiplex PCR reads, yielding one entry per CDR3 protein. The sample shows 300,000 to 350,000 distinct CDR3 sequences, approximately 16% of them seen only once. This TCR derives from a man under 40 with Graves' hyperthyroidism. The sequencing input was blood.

CDR3 region: CASSFKRESTDTQYF. In DNA form, the CDR3 reads TGTGCCAGCAGCTTTAAGCGGGAGAGCACAGATACGCAGTATTTT. The chain recombines TRBV7-8 with TRBJ2-3, with 8 bases fitting TRBD2. The CDR3 has 15 amino acids. CDR1 and CDR2 from the germline V gene are SGHVS and FQNEAQ. The J segment lost 0 bases and the V segment lost 3 bases, leaving 2 bases of the junction unmatched. The variable domain in full, with the rest retrieved from reference TRBV7-8 and TRBJ2-3, is GAGVSQSPRYKVAKRGQDVALRCDPISGHVSLFWYQQALGQGPEFLTYFQNEAQLDKSGLPSDRFFAERPEGSVSTLKIQRTQQEDSAVYLCASSFKRESTDTQYFGPGTRLTVL.